This T cell receptor beta chain was retrieved from a study of cytotoxic CD8 clonotypes in ibrutinib-treated CLL. Study summary: Of the patients, about a dozen were relapsed/refractory, over 14 treatment-naive and fewer than 18 IGHV unmutated.

The protocol was immunoSEQ multiplex PCR, while the TCRdb copy is restricted to in-frame clones and leaves out a portion. This table has roughly 250,000 clones, 70% appearing once. This clone was counted between two and nine times. The V end lost 6 bases, the J end lost 1 base, and 7 bases lay between the germline ends. Germline loops: CDR1 MNHEY, CDR2 SVGAGI. CDR3 length: 13 residues. The chain has TRBV6-5 and TRBJ1-5; no clear D gene. The receptor was derived from a human donor with chronic lymphocytic leukemia. The sample here was PBMCs, taken after 24 months of ibrutinib treatment. CDR3: CASRGTSNQPQHF. The CDR3 DNA sequence: TGTGCCAGCAGGGGCACCAGCAATCAGCCCCAGCATTTT.